This T cell receptor (beta chain) appears in the sequencing data of a study of glioma-infiltrating T cells. Study results and caveats: CDR3 overlap between tissue and blood was very small. Tissue-blood divergence was below expectation in non-neoplastic patients, above in gliomas.

The iRepertoire nested amplicon-rescue multiplex PCR amplified TCR alpha and beta CDR3s from RNA. For one-step reverse transcription and amplification, about 90-400 ng of tissue mRNA or PBMC total RNA was used. MiXCR, applied by TCRdb to the multiplex PCR reads, yields one record per CDR3 protein. The sample includes roughly 200,000 distinct CDR3 sequences, around 40% of them seen just once. The CDR3 loop spans 14 amino acids. Germline values: CDR1 DFQATT, CDR2 SNEGSKA (reference sequence). To note about this clonotype: Antigen unknown. Mismatch with germline at one junction end may stem from a read error.

V is TRBV20-1 and J is TRBJ1-6; D uncertain. Source material: glioma tissue, nonneoplastic brain tissue, or PBMCs (not recorded which). The sequence came from a human donor with low-grade glioma or glioblastoma, undergoing nonglioma brain surgery, or in good health (not recorded which). CDR3 region: CSARDSYYNSPLHF. The CDR3 DNA is TGTAGTGCTAGAGATAGCTACTATAATTCACCCCTCCACTTT.